This is a list of T cell receptor beta chains from one sample in a study of post-analysis software for immune sequencing data. One entry per CDR3 protein, called by TCRdb with MiXCR from the PCR reads. The repertoire consists of roughly 400,000 distinct CDR3 sequences, with 39% occurring once and the leading ten covering about 7.6%. Sequenced input: blood. These receptors were obtained from a girl aged 2 to 9 with multiple sclerosis. Each CDR3 is given without its conserved first and last residue. A D gene is named only where the DNA matches it firmly.

- | TRBV6-5 | ASRGQSNTEAF
- | TRBV2 | ASSDRDRRQTQY
TRBD1 | TRBV9 | ASSVARDRTSVGYT
TRBD1 | TRBV7-2 | VSSLIVGRDRAYEQY
- | TRBV10-3 | AIGAGSADYKREGYTQY
TRBD2 | TRBV6-5 | ASSKTSGKQY
TRBD2 | TRBV7-6 | ASSLWRGLGYEQF
TRBD1 | TRBV2 | ASRQGKPYEQY
- | TRBV28 | ASSFLQGANYGYT
- | TRBV25-1 | ASSERRGYEQY
- | TRBV6-2/TRBV6-3 | ASTGTVYEQY
- | TRBV28 | ASSLLARGGHEQY
- | TRBV20-1 | SATLDSATNEKLF
TRBD1 | TRBV18 | ASSPKGQGTLYSYEQY
TRBD1 | TRBV5-5 | ASSFAPTGEYPEAF
- | TRBV7-3 | ASSPQRKRVAGYT
- | TRBV7-9 | ASSLRADEPQH
- | TRBV6-6 | ASSSEDRPIPDTQY
- | TRBV27 | ASSLEVLPQGRRGYT
- | TRBV15 | ATSRGGQPYGYT
- | TRBV6-1 | ASTLLPPGRLPSYEQY
- | TRBV9 | ASSSESPTDTQY
TRBD1 | TRBV27 | ASSLVSPGTVLNQPQH
- | TRBV20-1 | SASRRDTQY
- | TRBV5-5 | ASSLRGLGEQY
TRBD1 | TRBV10-3 | AISVGDRGSGYT
- | TRBV12-3/TRBV12-4 | ASSQTVTYGYT
- | TRBV28 | ASSQIGRDYGYT
- | TRBV12-5 | ASGPTSTDTQY
- | TRBV28 | ASSLYVAENEKLF
TRBD1 | TRBV7-2 | ASSLAGTANYGYT
- | TRBV7-6 | ASSERGPNQPQH
- | TRBV20-1 | SAFDPDEQY
- | TRBV6-1 | ASSQDPNPTDTQY
TRBD2 | TRBV9 | ASSVDDSGISYEQY
TRBD1 | TRBV29-1 | SPRDRETDTQY
TRBD1 | TRBV6-5 | ASSLTGPLNTEAF
TRBD2 | TRBV7-3 | ASSSGLGRSYNEQF
- | TRBV7-9 | ASSPPPGDASGYT
- | TRBV12-3/TRBV12-4 | AIIRGDTQY
TRBD1 | TRBV7-3 | ASSDGQGHGYT
- | TRBV19 | ASSIAAGQNSGANVLT
TRBD2 | TRBV4-3 | ASSQGTSGTTREQF
TRBD1 | TRBV11-2 | ASSLPPGQGTDEQF
- | TRBV7-2 | ASSLNPRQGGLWEQY
- | TRBV3-1 | ASSQSGDTQY
TRBD1 | TRBV7-2 | ASSEGRDRPPEQY
- | TRBV7-3 | ASSFLYEQY
- | TRBV29-1 | SVEDPDRKACEQY
- | TRBV20-1 | SAPSDSYEQY
TRBD2 | TRBV29-1 | SATRTSGGTTDNEQF
- | TRBV29-1 | SVDGPLSNGLWKGTNYGYT
- | TRBV5-1 | ASSFRSSYEQY
TRBD2 | TRBV12-3/TRBV12-4 | ASGILARWQETQY